This TCR beta chain was captured in a study of cytomegalovirus exposure and HLA in healthy donors. Study-wide points: It was confirmed in vitro that three of the CMV-associated chains were specific for CMV antigens.

CDR3 size: 13 residues. V lost 9 bases, J lost 6 bases, and 14 bases lay in between. CDR1 and CDR2 from the germline V gene are SNHLY and FYNNEI. As to this clone: Its matching antigen is unknown.

Nominally healthy donors provided the samples, though records likely missed some immune exposures. The primer mix had 60 Vbeta and 13 Jbeta primers. Profiled with immunoSEQ multiplex PCR; TCRdb holds only in-frame clones, not every one. This table holds about 120,000 clones, around 80% found once. The chain uses TRBV2 and TRBJ2-2; D gene unclear. Specimen: PBMCs. The TCR comes from a female donor in good health and CMV-seropositive. CDR3 in amino acids: CASSIPISGELFF. The CDR3 DNA follows: TGTGCCAGTAGTATCCCTATATCCGGGGAGCTGTTTTTT.